Sequencing of this T cell receptor beta chain was carried out in a study of regulatory T cells in long-lasting Graves disease. The CDR3 is made up of 16 amino acids. The trim removed 0 bases at V and 2 bases at J, leaving 4 bases unmatched. Looked up from germline, CDR1 is MNHEY and CDR2 is SVGEGT. Researchers made TCR beta libraries by using iRepertoire HTBI primers and running Arm-PCR on CDR3 regions. TCRdb re-called the multiplex PCR reads with MiXCR, one entry per CDR3 protein. Counted here are roughly 250,000 distinct CDR3 sequences, about 20% occurring once; the ten biggest clones make up roughly 15%. The time point here: newly diagnosed GD, antithyroid drugs for less than 3 months. The TCR library used RNA extracted from PBMCs. The same sample was also used in a study of T cells in Graves' hyperthyroidism and ophthalmopathy. From that report: Through a model of 13 V-J features, ophthalmopathy was separated from stable hyperthyroidism.

The chain combines TRBV6-2 or TRBV6-3 with TRBJ2-1; 7 bases are shared with TRBD2. This receptor was taken from a woman under 40 with Graves disease. Sequenced material: peripheral blood mononuclear cells (PBMCs), taken at new diagnosis, from a patient treated with antithyroid drugs. The CDR3: CASSYSTSGAYNEQFF. The CDR3 DNA reads as TGTGCCAGCAGTTACTCGACCAGCGGGGCCTACAATGAGCAGTTCTTC.